Here is one TCR beta chain with its context. As yet, its antigen is unknown. Then a second PCR, running about 7 to 11 cycles, was carried out with a sample-barcoded 5' primer and a J-beta primer mix. Each CDR3 protein gets one entry after TCRdb re-called the 5' RACE reads with MiXCR. The sample consists of fewer than 2,000,000 distinct CDR3 sequences, more than 35% of them appearing once. V was clipped by 8 bases and J by 7 bases, with 9 bases between them. The CDR3 consists of 11 residues. Germline values: CDR1 SNHLY, CDR2 FYNNEI. This entry belongs to a study of blood T cells in healthy people across ages. Findings and caveats of the study: Naive CD4+ cell counts and diversity both ran higher in long-lived than in aged donors. Considered underestimates were the diversity estimates obtained from one million T cells. A roughly linear age-dependent decrease characterized TCR beta diversity per million T cells.

Drawing of peripheral blood yielded about 10 milliliters from each donor. Sequencing was done on a sample of blood. The source of this sequence is a human donor in good health. This chain connects TRBV2 to TRBJ2-1; D uncertain. CDR3 bases: TGTGCCAGCTATTTTGGGAATGAGCAGTTCTTC. Translating gives CASYFGNEQFF. The whole variable domain, remainder taken from reference TRBV2 and TRBJ2-1, is EPEVTQTPSHQVTQMGQEVILRCVPISNHLYFYWYRQILGQKVEFLVSFYNNEISEKSEIFDDQFSVERPDGSNFTLKIRSTKLEDSAMYFCASYFGNEQFFGPGTRLTVL.